This T cell receptor beta chain came from a study of cytomegalovirus exposure and HLA in healthy donors (dated by TCRdb to 2015 to 2018). Context from the whole study: According to an earlier analysis of 587 of the donors, about 179 million T cells yielded over 100 million unique TCR beta sequences and about 300 Gb of sequence data. Among several hundred genotyped donors of the cohort, an average of roughly 230,000 unique TCR beta nucleotide sequences was sequenced per donor, of which about 19% were non-productive. The study combined high-throughput TCR immunosequencing, statistical association of individual TCRs with disease status, and machine learning to predict cytomegalovirus infection status. HLA typing covered class I and class II loci at four-digit resolution. Four or five DR-DQ haplotypes were handled as single units for association and clustering because linkage in the cohort was strong. The study used immunosequencing to profile the T cell repertoires of more than 650 subjects and linked those repertoires to cytomegalovirus serostatus. Donor age, sex, ethnicity and CMV serostatus were compiled together with the repertoire data. The study aimed to test whether signatures of past pathogen exposure could be identified by cataloging public T cell receptors. Besides the first cohort of around 670 subjects, a separate validation cohort made up of 120 different subjects was used. An early release covering just under 650 HLA-typed donors comprised 250 to 350 gigabases of sequencing data and roughly 85 million unique TCR sequences. A later analysis re-analyzed previously published TCR beta repertoires from 550 to 700 donors and added high-resolution HLA genotyping to study TCR occurrence patterns. Of the roughly 430 genotyped donors, over 70% fell in the genetic ancestry cluster associated with self-reported Caucasian donors. Every discovery cohort repertoire had been produced on one sequencing platform. In an earlier analysis of 550 to 700 of the donors, high-throughput TCR beta sequencing was used to judge whether each TCR beta V gene segment behaved as functional or pseudogenic. A later genetic analysis used genome-wide SNP genotypes for about 55% of the 666 donors, treating that subset as a discovery cohort. Typing coverage varied by locus: about 629-630 donors for A, B, C, DRB1 and DQB1; approximately 520 for DQA1; some 610 for DPA1; 400 to 480 for DPB1. In the later analysis, no new phenotypic data were used to find candidate immune exposures; instead, reliance was placed on TCR beta sequences and their occurrence across donors.

Clipping removes 8 bases from V and 2 bases from J, with 9 as the unmatched junction base count. Sequences MNHEY (CDR1) and SVGAGI (CDR2) are obtained from the germline V gene. Counted from cysteine to phenylalanine, this CDR3 has 14 amino acids. The entry retains the CDR3 DNA only, 42 bases that are in frame from base 1. The cohort was made up of hundreds of healthy bone marrow donors. At the time of sampling, every cohort member was nominally healthy, though immune exposures that went unrecorded were likely present. The donor was CMV seronegative and belonged to the group of 380 or so seronegative cohort members. Every donor gave a peripheral blood sample, and the peripheral blood mononuclear cells from that sample were used for TCR beta sequencing. The Qiagen DNeasy Blood Extraction Kit was used to extract genomic DNA from the blood cell samples. Study-wide findings and limitations: In a later analysis, the rate of TCR association differed among HLA loci, with DRB1 alleles having the most associated TCRs and HLA-C alleles having the fewest. Only TCR beta chains were sequenced in this cohort, and the absence of alpha or paired-chain data limited detectable features. In vitro tests confirmed that a few of the cytomegalovirus-associated TCR beta chains recognize cytomegalovirus antigens. The study listed 150 to 200 TCR beta chains as associated with cytomegalovirus. Because HLA typing was missing for some donors at each locus, association tests included only the typed subset. A further reported finding was that TCR beta sequences accurately predicted the HLA-A and HLA-B alleles for most subjects in the first cohort. According to a later genetic analysis, donors in an Asian-associated ancestry cluster had fewer N-insertions in productive TCRs than the approximately 630-donor mean. The authors suggested that the approach could potentially be extended to other disease states and immunological phenotypes. Presence/absence analyses assumed roughly uniform sequencing depth across donors, an assumption that may not hold. The only immune exposure information available for the cohort was CMV serostatus. The classifier was reported to diagnose cytomegalovirus status with high specificity and sensitivity in both the original and validation cohorts. In a later analysis, several top co-occurrence clusters were reported to appear linked to parvovirus B19, influenza, CMV and Epstein-Barr virus. Broadly in line with IMGT annotations, most TCR beta V segments showed up in productive rearrangements about 87% or about 30% of the time in an earlier analysis of a few hundred of the donors. Specific HLA alleles were associated with 15,000 to 20,000 TCR beta sequences at a false discovery rate of 0.05 in a later analysis. V-gene and J-gene trimming of TCR beta chains was associated with a missense DCLRE1C variant in a later genetic analysis, and the association was replicated in an independent cohort. Linkage disequilibrium might explain the correlated functional status among segregating V segments, but an unknown experimental factor could not be excluded. In a later analysis, most CMV-associated TCR beta chains were found to appear HLA-restricted, with HLA associations seemingly driven largely by CMV exposure. Most TCR sequences were observed very rarely across donors, whereas some public TCRs were present in many individuals. A cluster of highly shared sequence variants was judged likely to represent a technical artifact of the sequencing pipeline. When HLA alleles, especially DR and DQ, strongly co-occurred, TCR associations were difficult to assign to individual alleles. Approximately 18 rarely observed V segments, including chromosome 9 orphons, were excluded from the earlier analysis of some 590 of the donors because counts were too low. Some IMGT-functional V segments, including TRBV6-2 and TRBV6-3, could not be told apart with the 87-base-pair reads, so those segments were excluded. In a later analysis, HLA-associated TCR beta chains were found to be more clonally expanded and to have lower generation probabilities than equally common non-associated chains.

In the case of this clone: Its cognate antigen has yet to be identified.

Library preparation was by the immunoSEQ multiplex PCR assay. The multiplex PCR relied on a mix of 60 forward primers for TCR Vbeta segments and 13 reverse primers for TCR Jbeta segments. A multiplex PCR assay on genomic DNA amplified the CDR3 region of rearranged TCR beta genes. On the Illumina HiSeq System, the amplified TCR beta libraries were sequenced as 87-base-pair reads. In the original analysis: A later analysis counted some 80 million unique TCR beta chains across the 650 to 800 repertoires, and some 12 million of these chains were shared by at least two donors. To remove PCR and sequencing errors, raw reads were error-corrected and collapsed into unique sequences using a nearest-neighbor algorithm that merged closely related sequences. To assign V, D and J gene segments, CDR3 sequences were aligned to IMGT reference sequences. For a sequence to be retained, at least a six-nucleotide match to both a V gene segment and a J gene segment was required. A rearrangement counted as productive if the CDR3 had no stop codons and remained in frame with V and J, and every other rearrangement counted as non-productive. CDR3 was defined by IMGT convention, running from the second conserved V-encoded cysteine to the conserved J-encoded phenylalanine. In an earlier analysis of 587 of the donors, sequences lacking an unambiguous match to a single V gene segment were excluded. In an earlier analysis of approximately 610 of the donors, V segments were called functional above 56.7% productive rearrangements and were called segregating when the between-donor standard deviation exceeded 5%. A statistical classification framework was built for diagnosing cytomegalovirus status from the catalog of TCR beta chain sequences. In a later analysis, TCR nucleotide sequences were compared against IMGT/GENE-DB human TR gene sequences so that V and J genes could be assigned. In a later analysis, CDR3 sequences and most-parsimonious VDJ recombination scenarios were assigned using the TCRdist pipeline. In a later analysis, every TCR beta chain was defined by the combination of its CDR3 amino acid sequence and its V-gene family, and reads without a unique V-gene family were dropped. A later analysis removed several hundred highly shared, low-generation-probability nucleotide sequences to deal with suspected cross-contamination and a sequencing artifact. In a later analysis, a clonal expansion index was calculated for each public chain from normalized within-repertoire ranks of inferred template counts. In a later analysis, generation probabilities were computed with a VDJ recombination model fitted to out-of-frame rearrangements, and the resulting probabilities were checked against IGoR. Hypergeometric tests were used in a later analysis to score TCR-TCR, TCR-HLA and TCR-CMV co-occurrence, with a repertoire-size bias correction applied to the TCR pairs. In a later analysis, false discovery rates were estimated by permuting HLA or CMV assignments 20 times. A later analysis grouped co-occurring TCRs with DBSCAN, adding TCRdist sequence similarity when clustering within HLA-allele-positive subsets. Co-occurrence clustering excluded repertoires with fewer than 30,000 or more than 120,000 public chains, plus five with anomalous nucleotide sharing. The source is immuneACCESS, and TCRdb retained only in-frame sequences with V and J called. Part of the clones is not carried over; for the studies checked, unresolved V genes explain less than half of this, and the remainder is unexplained. D and trimming come from the DNA, and the V and J calls and clone size come from that table. The sample's clone listing holds about 120,000 clones. The ten top clones hold 1.5% to 2% of the sample.

This receptor was identified in a man between 18 and 29 years old in good health and CMV-seronegative. Recombination connected TRBV6-5 to TRBJ2-7, and TRBD2 aligns with 7 junction nucleotides. Sequenced input: PBMCs. The CDR3 sequence is CASSNERGTYEQYF. In nucleotides, the sequence is TGTGCCAGCTCCAACGAGCGGGGCACCTACGAGCAGTACTTC.